This T cell receptor (beta chain) came from a study of T cell clones after liver transplantation. About the research overall: Patients counted as tolerant after at least one year off all immunosuppression, enzymes not exceeding twice normal. Whole-study findings and limits: Conclusions were preliminary, with small, heterogeneous patient groups.

About this clone: Its target is unknown.

Some clones are missing from TCRdb's copy, which holds only in-frame ones; the method was immunoSEQ multiplex PCR. The table shows 70,000 to 95,000 clones, with 83% occurring only once. The length of the CDR3 is 12 residues. CDR1 KGHSH and CDR2 LQKENI come from the germline V gene. Trimming stripped 3 bases from V and 2 bases from J, with 5 bases between. The clonotype was recovered from a human patient who received a liver transplant. The graft donor may account for some of the T cells. Material: CD4+ T cells from blood, obtained at the 22-month timepoint. The rearrangement uses TRBV18 and TRBJ2-7; D gene ambiguous. The CDR3, as DNA: TGTGCCAGCTCACCCGCGACCTACGAGCAGTACTTC. Translation gives CASSPATYEQYF.